Here is one T cell receptor (beta chain) with its context. Its antigen specificity is not known. Base qualities are not provided; no much larger clone lies one nucleotide away. The library relied on 5' RACE. Instrument on record: Illumina HiSeq 2500. A second PCR of about 6 to 11 cycles was performed with a sample-barcoded 5' primer and a J-beta primer mix. Each TCR beta cDNA molecule received a unique molecular identifier from a template-switch 5' adaptor carrying 12 random nucleotides. Each sample yielded at least 2.5 million CDR3-containing paired-end reads. First-strand cDNA was synthesized from all RNA with the Mint cDNA synthesis kit, primed by a TRBC-specific oligonucleotide. All cDNA was treated with uracil-DNA glycosylase and then went through a first 18-cycle PCR with the universal primers M1SS and BC2_uni_R. In the authors' own workflow: Each sample was normalized by randomly selecting 1 million high-quality reads, each carrying a distinct molecular identifier. Instead of being binned into consensus sequences, reads that shared molecular identifiers were thrown out. MiTCR, with a Q25 quality threshold and the strictest error-elimination algorithm, was used for CDR3 identification, clonotype clustering and error correction. Lower-bound total TCR beta diversity was estimated with a nonparametric unseen species model using Euler transformation. In TCRdb, the public reads were trimmed at Q25 with fastp and aligned with MiXCR, with productive beta chains retained. Rows merge per CDR3 protein into single entries with the most common DNA and genes. The V and J calls reflect TCRdb's pipeline rather than the authors' work. This sample holds about 780,000 distinct CDR3 sequences; around two thirds were observed only once. The ten top clones hold 28% of the sample.

This sample is drawn from a study of blood T cells in healthy people across ages (dated by TCRdb to between 2014 and 2016). Regarding the study in general: In model experiments, template switching captured roughly one uniquely barcoded TCR beta cDNA molecule for every two T cells. To track age-related changes in TCR beta repertoire diversity, the study relied on deep sequencing normalized with unique cDNA molecular identifiers. Donors were grouped into four age groups: young (average roughly 16 years), middle-aged (under 40), aged (around 60) and long-lived (approximately 78). Donors of different ages were randomly distributed across sequencing lanes to avoid experimental bias. For two donors (one aged 18 to 30 and one aged 80 or older), the study analyzed two additional independent replicas of 1 million unique cDNA reads from the same blood draw. What the authors observed across the whole study: Total diversity estimates from one million sequenced T cells were considered lower bounds and underestimates. Because donor CMV infection status was unknown, age-related changes in expanded clonotypes were potentially confounded. Compared with the aged group, the long-lived group had more naive CD4+ T cells, fewer expanded clones and increased TCR diversity, a pattern suggesting age selection. Because profiling used bulk unsorted PBMCs, naive and antigen-experienced compartments could not be compared conclusively. There was a strong correlation between observed TCR beta diversity and the percentage of naive T cells measured by flow cytometry. Observed TCR beta diversity per million T cells fell roughly linearly with age, and a significant reduction was already apparent by age around 36.

CDR1 and CDR2 are read off the germline V gene as LGHNA and YNFKEQ. V trim: 4 bases; J trim: 0 bases; unmatched bases: 5. Measured from the cysteine to the phenylalanine, the CDR3 is 17 residues long. CDR3 DNA only is kept here, 51 bases in frame from base 1. Systemically healthy Caucasian individuals from Russia, about 38 in total and aged roughly 6 to 90 years, were included as donors. Approximately 9 milliliters of peripheral blood were collected from each donor into EDTA-treated Vacutainer tubes. Ficoll-Paque density-gradient centrifugation was used to isolate PBMCs, with at least 7 million per sample. Total RNA was extracted from PBMCs with Trizol reagent, with at least 5 micrograms obtained per sample. For every donor, an aliquot of PBMCs went through flow cytometry to measure the percentages of naive CD45RAhigh/CD27high T cells.

The TCR was taken from a young man in good health. Sequencing input: blood. The chain joins TRBV4-2 to TRBJ2-1, with 11 bases in between that match TRBD2. CDR3 sequence: CASSRRLAGTSYNEQFF. The nucleotide sequence reads as follows: TGTGCCAGCAGCCGCCGACTAGCGGGGACCTCCTACAATGAGCAGTTCTTC.